This TCR beta chain is drawn from a study of shared clonotypes between healthy human individuals. Background on the study: Aged between 18 and 49, the donors were a couple of women and three men.

CD45RO-negative cells were positively selected for CCR7, leaving out terminally differentiated effector memory CD45RA+ cells. Recent vaccinations or acute infections were absent in the healthy HIV-negative adult donors. CDR3 size: 16 residues. TCRdb keeps only in-frame clones here, not all; method: immunoSEQ multiplex PCR. The sample has 750,000 to 1,000,000 clones, around 93% seen once. Points from the study as a whole: Measured sharing among donors was expected to vary with sequencing depth. Shared clonotypes: roughly 4.5% naive CD4, around 3.7% naive CD8, about 2.5% memory CD4, more than 0.3% memory CD8.

About this clone: Its cognate antigen is unknown.

The clonotype was recovered from a man younger than 45 in good health. The chain has TRBV12-2 and TRBJ2-4; the DNA was not compared with TRBD2, the D call given in the table. TRBV12-2 is a known pseudogene. What was sequenced was naive CD8+ T cells sorted from blood. CDR3 residues: CASRLEDFSPRDIQYF. The CDR3 bases are TGTGCAAGTCGCTTAGAAGACTTCTCCCCTAGAGACATTCAGTACTTC.